This T cell receptor (beta chain) was profiled in a study of cytotoxic CD8 clonotypes in ibrutinib-treated CLL. This CDR3 is built from 16 residues. Trimming removed 5 bases at V and 0 bases at J, with 17 bases between. In germline, CDR1 is SGHVS, CDR2 FQNEAQ. Libraries were prepared by immunoSEQ multiplex PCR; TCRdb keeps only in-frame clonotypes and omits some of them. The profile covers around 310,000 clones, with roughly 85% appearing a single time and 6.5% to 8% taken by the ten largest. This sequence originates from a human donor with chronic lymphocytic leukemia. The sample consisted of PBMCs, taken before ibrutinib treatment. This rearrangement joins TRBV7-8 to TRBJ2-7; D gene ambiguous. The CDR3 reads CASSRPLDASSYEQYF. CDR3 DNA sequence: TGTGCCAGCAGCCGGCCGCTAGACGCGAGCTCCTACGAGCAGTACTTC.